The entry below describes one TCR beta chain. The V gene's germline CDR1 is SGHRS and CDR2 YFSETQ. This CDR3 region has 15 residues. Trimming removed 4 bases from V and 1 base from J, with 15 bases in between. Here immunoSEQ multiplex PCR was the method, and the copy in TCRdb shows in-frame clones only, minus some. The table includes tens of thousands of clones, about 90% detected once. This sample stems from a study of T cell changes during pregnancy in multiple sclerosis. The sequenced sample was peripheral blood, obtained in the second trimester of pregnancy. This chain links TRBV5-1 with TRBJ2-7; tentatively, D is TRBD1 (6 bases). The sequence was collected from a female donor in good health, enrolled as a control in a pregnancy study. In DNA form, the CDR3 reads TGCGCCAGCAGCCTAACAGGGATGAAGTCCTACGAGCAGTACTTC. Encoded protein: CASSLTGMKSYEQYF. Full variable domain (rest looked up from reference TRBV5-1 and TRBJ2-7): KAGVTQTPRYLIKTRGQQVTLSCSPISGHRSVSWYQQTPGQGLQFLFEYFSETQRNKGNFPGRFSGRQFSNSRSEMNVSTLELGDSALYLCASSLTGMKSYEQYFGPGTRLTVT.